Presented here are 6 T cell receptor beta chains from one specimen sequenced in a study of blood T cell repertoires in COVID-19. Clones were read by immunoSEQ multiplex PCR, and TCRdb kept only the in-frame ones, dropping some. The repertoire consists of a few hundred thousand clones, with under 90% occurring once and the leading ten covering about a sixth. The sequencing sample was made of peripheral blood. These receptors were obtained from a woman of 80 years or more with active or convalescent COVID-19.

CDR3 DNA sequence: TGTGCCACCAGCATTAAATCGGGGATCATAAGCGGAGATACGCAGTATTTT. It specifies CATSIKSGIISGDTQYF. The V call is TRBV15, the J call TRBJ2-3; D possibly corresponds to TRBD2 (5 bases). Germline V CDR1 and CDR2: LNHNV, YYDKDF (reference sequence). This CDR3 contains 17 residues. V gave up 4 bases and J gave up 5 bases, with 22 bases separating them.

V usage is TRBV19 and J usage is TRBJ2-2; no firm D call. Per the germline V gene, CDR1 is LNHDA and CDR2 is SQIVND (reference sequence). The CDR3 runs 10 residues. Between the trimmed V and J ends, which lost 8 bases and 8 bases, there was a span of 6 bases. CDR3 amino acids: CASGRGELFF. The DNA for the CDR3 is TGTGCCAGTGGCAGGGGGGAGCTGTTTTTT.

A single count supports this clone. The V gene is TRBV30, the J gene TRBJ1-4; D unresolved. Germline V CDR1 and CDR2: GTSNPN, SVGIG (reference sequence). The CDR3 length is 13 residues. Trimming left V 4 bases short and J 4 bases short, with 10 bases between. CDR3 protein: CAWNDGSNEKLFF. CDR3 DNA sequence: TGTGCCTGGAATGACGGGAGTAATGAAAAACTGTTTTTT. Full variable domain (rest looked up from reference TRBV30 and TRBJ1-4): SQTIHQWPATLVQPVGSPLSLECTVEGTSNPNLYWYRQAAGRGLQLLFYSVGIGQISSEVPQNLSASRPQDRQFILSSKKLLLSDSGFYLCAWNDGSNEKLFFGSGTQLSVL.

The rearrangement links TRBV5-1 to TRBJ1-2; D perhaps matches TRBD1 (5 bases). The V end lost 4 bases, the J end lost 3 bases, and 13 bases lay between the germline ends. The CDR3 covers 14 residues. Per the germline V gene, CDR1 is SGHRS and CDR2 is YFSETQ. The CDR3 DNA reads as TGCGCCAGCAGCGCGGGACCGGGGGACTATGGCTACACCTTC. Translation gives CASSAGPGDYGYTF. The full variable domain, rest sourced from reference TRBV5-1 and TRBJ1-2, is KAGVTQTPRYLIKTRGQQVTLSCSPISGHRSVSWYQQTPGQGLQFLFEYFSETQRNKGNFPGRFSGRQFSNSRSEMNVSTLELGDSALYLCASSAGPGDYGYTFGSGTRLTVV.

The rearrangement joins TRBV5-4 to TRBJ1-2; D possibly corresponds to TRBD1 (5 bases). The germline V gene has CDR1 SGHNT and CDR2 YYREEE (reference sequence). Trimming cost V 0 bases and J 5 bases, with 8 bases left between them. The CDR3 spans 13 residues. CDR3 coding DNA: TGTGCCAGCAGCTTGGCCAGGGAATATGGCTACACCTTC. Translated, it gives CASSLAREYGYTF.

J is TRBJ1-1 and V is TRBV19; 7 nucleotides align to TRBD1. V was clipped by 7 bases and J by 1 base; unmatched bases: 6. CDR3 length equals 14 residues. CDR1 and CDR2 (germline): LNHDA, SQIVND (reference sequence). In nucleotides, the CDR3 is TGTGCCAGTAAGGGGGCCCCGGGGAACACTGAAGCTTTCTTT. It codes for CASKGAPGNTEAFF.